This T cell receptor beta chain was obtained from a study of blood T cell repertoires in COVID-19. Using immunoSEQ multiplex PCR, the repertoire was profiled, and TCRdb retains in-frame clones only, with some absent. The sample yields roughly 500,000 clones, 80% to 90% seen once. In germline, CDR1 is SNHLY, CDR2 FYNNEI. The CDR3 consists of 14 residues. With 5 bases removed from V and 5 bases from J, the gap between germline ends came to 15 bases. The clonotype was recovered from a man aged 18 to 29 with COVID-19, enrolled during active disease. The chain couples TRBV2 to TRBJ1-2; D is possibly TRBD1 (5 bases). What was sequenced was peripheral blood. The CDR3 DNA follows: TGTGCCAGCAGTCCGGAGGGGAGGGCTTATGGCTACACCTTC. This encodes CASSPEGRAYGYTF.